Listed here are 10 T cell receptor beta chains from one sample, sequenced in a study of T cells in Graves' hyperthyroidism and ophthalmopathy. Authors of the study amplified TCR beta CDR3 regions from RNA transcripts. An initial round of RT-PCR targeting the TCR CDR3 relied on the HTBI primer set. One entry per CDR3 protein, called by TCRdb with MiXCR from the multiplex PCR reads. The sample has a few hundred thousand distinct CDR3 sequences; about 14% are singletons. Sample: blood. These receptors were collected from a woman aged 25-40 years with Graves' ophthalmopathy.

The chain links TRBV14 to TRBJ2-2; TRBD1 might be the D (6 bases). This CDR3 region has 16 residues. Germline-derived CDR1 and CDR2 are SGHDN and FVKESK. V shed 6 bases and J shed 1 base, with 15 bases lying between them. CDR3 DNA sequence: TGTGCCAGCAGTTATGTCCAGGGGAGGAACACCGGGGAGCTGTTTTTT. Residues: CASSYVQGRNTGELFF.

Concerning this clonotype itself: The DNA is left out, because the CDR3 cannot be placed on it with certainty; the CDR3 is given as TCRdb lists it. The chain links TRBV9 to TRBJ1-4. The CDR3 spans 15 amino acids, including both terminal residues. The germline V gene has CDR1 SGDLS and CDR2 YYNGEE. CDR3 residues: CASSVGAGTNEKPFF.

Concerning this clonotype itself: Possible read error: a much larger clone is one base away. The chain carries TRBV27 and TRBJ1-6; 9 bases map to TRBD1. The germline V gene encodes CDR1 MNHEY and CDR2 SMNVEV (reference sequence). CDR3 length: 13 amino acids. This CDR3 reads CTSTGTGRSPLHF. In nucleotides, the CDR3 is TGTACCAGCACGGGGACAGGGAGGTCACCCCTCCACTTT.

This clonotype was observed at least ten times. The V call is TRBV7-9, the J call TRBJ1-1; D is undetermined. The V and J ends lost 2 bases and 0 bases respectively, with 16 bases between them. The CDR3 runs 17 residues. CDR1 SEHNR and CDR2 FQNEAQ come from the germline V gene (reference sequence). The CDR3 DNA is TGTGCCAGCAGCTTAAACAGACCAAGCCATTTGAACACTGAAGCTTTCTTT. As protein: CASSLNRPSHLNTEAFF.

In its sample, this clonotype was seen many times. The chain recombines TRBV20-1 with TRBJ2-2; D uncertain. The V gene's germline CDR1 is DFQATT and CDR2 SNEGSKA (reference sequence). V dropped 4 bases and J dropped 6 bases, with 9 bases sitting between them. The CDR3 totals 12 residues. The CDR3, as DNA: TGCAGTGCTATGGCAGGATCCGGGGAGCTGTTTTTT. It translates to CSAMAGSGELFF.

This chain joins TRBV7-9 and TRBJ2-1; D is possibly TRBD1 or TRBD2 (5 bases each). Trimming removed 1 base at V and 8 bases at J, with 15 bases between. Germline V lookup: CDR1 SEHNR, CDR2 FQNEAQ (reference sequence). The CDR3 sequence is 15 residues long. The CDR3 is CASSLGGSSLDEQFF. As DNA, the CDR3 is TGTGCCAGCAGCTTAGGGGGGTCTAGCCTAGATGAGCAGTTCTTC.

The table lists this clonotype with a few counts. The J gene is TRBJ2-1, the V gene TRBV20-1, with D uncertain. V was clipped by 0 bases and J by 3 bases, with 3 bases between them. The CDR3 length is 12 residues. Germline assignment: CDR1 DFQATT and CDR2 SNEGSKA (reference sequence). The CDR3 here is CSAREGYNEQFF. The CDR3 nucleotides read TGCAGTGCTAGAGAGGGCTACAATGAGCAGTTCTTC.

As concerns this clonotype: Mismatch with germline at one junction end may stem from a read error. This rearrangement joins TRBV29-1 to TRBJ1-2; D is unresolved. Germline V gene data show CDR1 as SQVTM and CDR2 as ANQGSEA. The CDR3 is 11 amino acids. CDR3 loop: CSGLGRYGHTF. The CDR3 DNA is TGCAGCGGATTGGGGAGGTATGGCCACACCTTC.

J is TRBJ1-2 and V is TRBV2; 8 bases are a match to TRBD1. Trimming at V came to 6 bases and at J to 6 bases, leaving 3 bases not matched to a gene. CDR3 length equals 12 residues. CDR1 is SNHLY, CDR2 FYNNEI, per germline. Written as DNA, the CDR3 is TGTGCCAGCAGGACAGGGGCCCATGGCTACACCTTC. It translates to CASRTGAHGYTF. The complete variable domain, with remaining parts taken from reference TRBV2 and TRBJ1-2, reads EPEVTQTPSHQVTQMGQEVILRCVPISNHLYFYWYRQILGQKVEFLVSFYNNEISEKSEIFDDQFSVERPDGSNFTLKIRSTKLEDSAMYFCASRTGAHGYTFGSGTRLTVV.

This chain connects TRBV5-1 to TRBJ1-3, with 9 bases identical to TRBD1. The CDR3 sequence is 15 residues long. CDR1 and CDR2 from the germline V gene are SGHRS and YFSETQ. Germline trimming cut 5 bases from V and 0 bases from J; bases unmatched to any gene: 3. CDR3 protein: CASREGQGSGNTIYF. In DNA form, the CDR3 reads TGCGCCAGCAGAGAGGGACAGGGCTCTGGAAACACCATATATTTT.